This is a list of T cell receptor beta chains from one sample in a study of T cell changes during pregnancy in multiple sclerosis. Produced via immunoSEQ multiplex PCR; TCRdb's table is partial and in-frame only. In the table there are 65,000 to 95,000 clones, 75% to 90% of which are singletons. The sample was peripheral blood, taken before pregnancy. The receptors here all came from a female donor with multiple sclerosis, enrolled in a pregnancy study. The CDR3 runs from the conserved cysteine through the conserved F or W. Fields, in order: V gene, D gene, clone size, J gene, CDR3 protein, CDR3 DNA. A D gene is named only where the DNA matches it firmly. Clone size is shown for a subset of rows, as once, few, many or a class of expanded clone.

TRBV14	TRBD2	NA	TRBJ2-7	CASSQGRTGGEDEQYF	TGTGCCAGCAGCCAGGGCCGAACGGGGGGGGAGGACGAGCAGTACTTC
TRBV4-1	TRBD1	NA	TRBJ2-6	CASSPGQGWAGANVLTF	TGCGCCAGCAGCCCGGGACAGGGTTGGGCTGGGGCCAACGTCCTGACTTTC
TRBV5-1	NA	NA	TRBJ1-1	CASSLEGRAVAFF	TGCGCCAGCAGCTTGGAAGGCAGGGCGGTCGCTTTCTTT
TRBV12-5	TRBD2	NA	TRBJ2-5	CASGLLMDGTSGGGNKETQYF	TGTGCTAGTGGTTTGCTCATGGACGGAACTAGCGGGGGGGGGAATAAAGAGACCCAGTACTTC
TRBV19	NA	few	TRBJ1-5	CASSIGDYYSNQPQHF	TGTGCCAGTAGTATAGGGGACTACTATAGCAATCAGCCCCAGCATTTT
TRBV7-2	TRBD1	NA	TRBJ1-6	CASSLGQGFHSPLHF	TGTGCCAGCAGCTTAGGACAGGGATTTCATTCACCCCTCCACTTT
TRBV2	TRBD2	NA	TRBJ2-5	CASSGTSGLQETQYF	TGTGCCAGCAGCGGGACTAGCGGATTACAAGAGACCCAGTACTTC
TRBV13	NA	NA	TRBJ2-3	CASSLEARTVHVSF	TGTGCCAGCAGCTTAGAAGCCCGGACAGTTCATGTTTCTTTT
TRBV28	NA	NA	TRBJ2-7	CASSRTATYEQYF	TGTGCCAGCTCGAGGACAGCGACCTACGAGCAGTACTTC
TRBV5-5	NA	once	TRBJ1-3	CASSLTGISGNTIYF	TGTGCCAGCAGCTTGACAGGGATCTCTGGAAACACCATATATTTT
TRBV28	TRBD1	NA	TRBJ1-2	CASSLGQITSNRGRTF	TGTGCCAGCAGCCTGGGACAAATCACCTCAAACAGGGGAAGGACCTTC
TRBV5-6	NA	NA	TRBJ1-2	CASSTVDYGYTF	TGTGCCAGCTCAACAGTGGACTATGGCTACACCTTC
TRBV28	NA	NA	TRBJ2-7	CASSPPEGGYEQYF	TGTGCCAGCAGTCCCCCTGAAGGGGGCTACGAGCAGTACTTC